This T cell receptor (beta chain) was sequenced in a study of metastatic and nonmetastatic thyroid tumors. Background on the study: Samples came from malignant and benign thyroid patients, and repertoires were compared across blood and tumor or nodule tissue.

The germline V gene has CDR1 SGHRS and CDR2 YFSETQ. The CDR3 length is 14 residues. General study findings and limits: In blood and tumor, TCR beta diversity was reportedly significantly higher in malignant thyroid tumors than in benign nodules.

As originally analysed: A classifier of distant metastasis in papillary thyroid cancer was built from CDR3 differences (across clinicopathological groups). TCRdb called clones again from the PCR reads with MiXCR. V and J calls and clone size were set by TCRdb, not the authors. This table has tens of thousands of clones, around 26% appearing once. About this clone: Its target is not known. Germline is not matched at one junction end, which may reflect a read error.

Every patient underwent thyroid surgery untreated. The sample was blood. The V gene is TRBV5-1, the J gene TRBJ2-7; 11 bases agree with TRBD2. The receptor comes from a male donor with papillary thyroid cancer or a benign thyroid nodule (not recorded which). Some clones in this sample may be carry-over from other donors' samples. Written as DNA, the CDR3 is TGCGGCAGCAGCCGGACTAGCGGGTGCTTCGAGCAGTACTTC. It encodes CGSSRTSGCFEQYF. The whole variable domain, filled in from reference TRBV5-1 and TRBJ2-7, reads KAGVTQTPRYLIKTRGQQVTLSCSPISGHRSVSWYQQTPGQGLQFLFEYFSETQRNKGNFPGRFSGRQFSNSRSEMNVSTLELGDSALYLCGSSRTSGCFEQYFGPGTRLTVT.